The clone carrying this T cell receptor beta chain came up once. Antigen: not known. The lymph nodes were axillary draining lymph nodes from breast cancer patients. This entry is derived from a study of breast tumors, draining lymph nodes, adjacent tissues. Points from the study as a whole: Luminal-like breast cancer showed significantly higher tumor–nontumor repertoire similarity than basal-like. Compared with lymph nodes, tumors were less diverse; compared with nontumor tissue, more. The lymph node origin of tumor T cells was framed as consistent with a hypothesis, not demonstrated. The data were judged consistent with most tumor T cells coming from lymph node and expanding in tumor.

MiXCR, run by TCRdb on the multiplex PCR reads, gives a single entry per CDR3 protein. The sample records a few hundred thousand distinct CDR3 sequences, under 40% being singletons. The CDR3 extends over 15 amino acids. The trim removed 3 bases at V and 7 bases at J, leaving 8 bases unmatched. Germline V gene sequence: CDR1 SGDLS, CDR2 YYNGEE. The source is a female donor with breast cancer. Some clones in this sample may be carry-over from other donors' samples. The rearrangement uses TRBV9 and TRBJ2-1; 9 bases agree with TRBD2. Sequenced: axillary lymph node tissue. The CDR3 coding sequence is TGTGCCAGCAGCGCGACACTAGCGGGTAGGAATGAGCAGTTCTTC. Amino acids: CASSATLAGRNEQFF. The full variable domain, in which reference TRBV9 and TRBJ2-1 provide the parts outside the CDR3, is DSGVTQTPKHLITATGQRVTLRCSPRSGDLSVYWYQQSLDQGLQFLIQYYNGEERAKGNILERFSAQQFPDLHSELNLSSLELGDSALYFCASSATLAGRNEQFFGPGTRLTVL.